The 13 T cell receptor beta chains below come from one sample, sequenced in a study of identical twins. Each CDR3 protein gets one entry after TCRdb re-called the 5' RACE reads with MiXCR. This table has about 520,000 distinct CDR3 sequences, about 20% appearing once. This sample also belongs to another study, concerning T cells expressing NK-cell markers.

The specimen was CD4+ T cells sorted from blood. These receptors came from a woman aged 18-29 years in good health.

This clonotype was detected only a few times. The chain uses TRBV20-1 and TRBJ2-7; 7 nucleotides line up with TRBD1. V dropped 3 bases and J dropped 2; count of bases not matched to a gene: 7. Germline CDR1 and CDR2: DFQATT and SNEGSKA (reference sequence). This CDR3 has 14 residues. CDR3 sequence: CSARRGQGAYEQYF. DNA of the CDR3: TGCAGTGCTAGGAGGGGTCAGGGGGCCTACGAGCAGTACTTC.

V and J are TRBV5-5 and TRBJ1-6, with D possibly matching TRBD1 (6 bases). The V end was cut by 3 bases, the J end by 10 bases, with 20 bases between. Per germline, CDR1 SGHKS and CDR2 YYEKEE (reference sequence). The CDR3 has 16 amino acids. The CDR3 loop reads CASSSIPEGGPSPLHF. As DNA, the CDR3 is TGTGCCAGCAGCTCGATTCCCGAGGGGGGGCCCTCACCCCTCCACTTT.

The gene calls are TRBV10-3 and TRBJ2-7, with D perhaps assigned TRBD1 or TRBD2 (6 bases each). V was pared by 5 bases and J by 0 bases, with 26 bases between. Germline CDR1 reads ENHRY; CDR2 reads SYGVKD. This CDR3 comprises 19 residues. CDR3 residues: CAISHYKGVAWEASYEQYF. The CDR3 DNA reads TGTGCCATCAGTCACTACAAGGGGGTTGCGTGGGAGGCCTCCTACGAGCAGTACTTC.

This clonotype has a handful of counts. V and J are TRBV9 and TRBJ2-2, with unresolved D. This CDR3 is built from 17 residues. Trimming took off 4 bases at V and 6 bases at J, with 22 bases between the two ends. Germline CDR1 SGDLS, CDR2 YYNGEE. The CDR3 region has the DNA TGTGCCAGCAGCACACGCCGATTGACGGGTATCCCCGGGGAGCTGTTTTTT. Its translation is CASSTRRLTGIPGELFF.

A few counts support this clonotype. The chain carries TRBV20-1 and TRBJ2-3; D remains unclear. The CDR3 length is 11 residues. Germline V CDR1 and CDR2: DFQATT, SNEGSKA (reference sequence). Trimming pared 8 bases from V and 2 bases from J, leaving 8 bases between. This chain's CDR3 is CSSSDTDTQYF. The CDR3 region has the DNA TGCAGTTCCAGCGACACAGATACGCAGTATTTT.

This clonotype was recorded many times. The chain carries TRBV5-1 and TRBJ1-5; D gene unclear. Germline CDR1 reads SGHRS; CDR2 reads YFSETQ. This CDR3 has 14 amino acids. V lost 2 bases to trimming and J lost 4 bases, with 10 bases between them. The CDR3 DNA is TGCGCCAGCAGCTTTTCTGGTTTGAATCAGCCCCAGCATTTT. Its translation: CASSFSGLNQPQHF.

This rearrangement joins TRBV12-3 or TRBV12-4 to TRBJ2-7; 13 nucleotides match TRBD2. CDR3 length equals 16 residues. The junction had 6 bases not matched to a gene; V was cut back by 4 bases and J by 3 bases. In DNA, the CDR3 is TGTGCCAGCAGTTCCTGGACTAGCGGGAGTATCTACGAGCAGTACTTC. Translation gives CASSSWTSGSIYEQYF.

The genes are TRBV5-5 and TRBJ2-1, with 7 positions matching TRBD1. CDR1 SGHKS and CDR2 YYEKEE come from the germline V gene (reference sequence). Trimming took 4 bases from V and 4 from J; bases not matched to a gene: 8. CDR3 length: 15 amino acids. In nucleotides, the CDR3 is TGTGCCAGCAGCCAGGTAGACAGGGAGTACAATGAGCAGTTCTTC. This encodes CASSQVDREYNEQFF.

This sequence joins TRBV4-3 and TRBJ1-2; TRBD1 agrees at 9 bases. V shed 1 base and J 8 bases; nucleotides not matched to a gene: 8. CDR1 LGHNA and CDR2 YSLEER come from the germline V gene. This CDR3 comprises 15 residues. CDR3 coding DNA: TGCGCCAGCAGCCAAGTTCTTTCGACAGGGGGAGGCTACACCTTC. This sequence encodes CASSQVLSTGGGYTF.

The chain recombines TRBV10-1 with TRBJ2-7; 9 positions match TRBD1. The trim removed 5 bases at V and 7 bases at J, leaving 9 bases unmatched. Germline CDR1 and CDR2: WNHNN and SYGVQD (reference sequence). The CDR3 consists of 14 residues. The CDR3 is CASSIGQGWKEQYF. The CDR3 DNA sequence: TGCGCCAGCAGTATTGGACAGGGGTGGAAGGAGCAGTACTTC.

The CDR3 DNA is TGCGCCAGGATTCAGGAGAACACTGAAGCTTTCTTT. Encoded protein: CARIQENTEAFF. The V and J genes are TRBV5-1 and TRBJ1-1; D uncertain. The CDR3 totals 12 residues. With 8 bases removed from V and 1 base from J, the gap between germline ends came to 9 bases. Germline-derived CDR1 and CDR2 are SGHRS and YFSETQ.

V is TRBV7-8 and J is TRBJ2-7; TRBD1 agrees at 7 bases. V shed 5 bases, J shed 2 bases, and the junction held 6 bases outside the gene matches. Germline V gives CDR1 SGHVS, CDR2 FQNEAQ. This CDR3 has 14 amino acids. CDR3 nucleotides: TGTGCCAGCAGCCCCGGGACAGCTCCCTACGAGCAGTACTTC. It encodes CASSPGTAPYEQYF.

CDR3 loop: CASSYSSRSNQPQHF. CDR3 nucleotide sequence: TGTGCCAGCAGTTACTCGTCCAGGAGCAATCAGCCCCAGCATTTT. The chain employs TRBV6-5 and TRBJ1-5, with unresolved D. Germline V lookup: CDR1 MNHEY, CDR2 SVGAGI. V gave up 0 bases and J gave up 1 base, with 7 bases separating them. This CDR3 is built from 15 residues.